This T cell receptor (beta chain) was recovered during a study of PD-L1 blockade in urothelial cancer. For the study at large: About 90% of the 29 patients were males with bladder-origin urothelial cancer.

Trimming removed 0 bases at V and 3 bases at J, with 14 bases between. This CDR3 is built from 17 residues. Germline V gene sequence: CDR1 SGHTA, CDR2 FQGNSA. This sample's time point: pretreatment peripheral blood. Metastatic or locally advanced urothelial carcinoma was present in the patients. In its sample, this clone was seen a few times. Synthetically made TCR analog templates were put into each PCR as spikes. Here immunoSEQ multiplex PCR was the method, and the copy in TCRdb shows in-frame clones only, minus some. Of approximately 71,000 clones detected, over 80% appear once; the ten largest clones hold around a tenth.

This clonotype originated in a woman in her 70s with urothelial cancer. This specimen consisted of PBMCs, obtained around atezolizumab (anti-PD-L1) treatment. The chain combines TRBV7-2 with TRBJ2-2, with a possible D match to TRBD1 (6 bases). The CDR3 spells CASSLALGADYTGELFF. CDR3 in DNA: TGTGCCAGCAGCTTAGCGCTGGGGGCAGACTACACCGGGGAGCTGTTTTTT.